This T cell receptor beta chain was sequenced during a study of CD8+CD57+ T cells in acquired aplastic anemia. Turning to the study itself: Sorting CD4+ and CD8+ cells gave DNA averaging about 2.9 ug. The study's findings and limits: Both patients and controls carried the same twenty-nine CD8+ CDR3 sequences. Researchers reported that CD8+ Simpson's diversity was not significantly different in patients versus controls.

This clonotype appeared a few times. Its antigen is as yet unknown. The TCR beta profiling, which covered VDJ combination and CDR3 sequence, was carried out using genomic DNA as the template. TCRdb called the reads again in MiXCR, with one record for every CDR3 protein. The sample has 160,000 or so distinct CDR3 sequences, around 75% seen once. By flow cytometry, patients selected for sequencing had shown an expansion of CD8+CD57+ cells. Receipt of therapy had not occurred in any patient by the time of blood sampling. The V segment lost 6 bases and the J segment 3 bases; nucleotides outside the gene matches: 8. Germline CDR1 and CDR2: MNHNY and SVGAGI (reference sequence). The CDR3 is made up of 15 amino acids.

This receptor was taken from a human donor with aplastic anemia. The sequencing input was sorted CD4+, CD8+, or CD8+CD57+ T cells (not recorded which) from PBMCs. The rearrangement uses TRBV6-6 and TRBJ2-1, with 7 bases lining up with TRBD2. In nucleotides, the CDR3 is TGTGCCAGCAGGACTACCTGGGGGGGCTACAATGAGCAGTTCTTC. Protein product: CASRTTWGGYNEQFF.